This paragraph covers one T cell receptor (beta chain) sequence. CDR1 is MNHEY, CDR2 SMNVEV, per germline (reference sequence). Germline trimming cut 5 bases from V and 0 bases from J; bases unmatched to any gene: 8. The CDR3 spans 16 residues. The data are from a study of blood T cell repertoires in COVID-19. Study overall: The samples span acute and convalescent COVID-19 from the United States, Italy and Spain.

Clones were read by immunoSEQ multiplex PCR, and TCRdb kept only the in-frame ones, dropping some. The sample has over 150,000 clones; around 80% are singletons. The chain employs TRBV27 and TRBJ1-1; 8 bases fit TRBD1. This clonotype originated in a human donor with acute or convalescent COVID-19. The donor label of this sample is uncertain. The sequencing sample was made of peripheral blood. The DNA for the CDR3 is TGTGCCAGCAGTAGGACAGGGCTGGTTGTGAACACTGAAGCTTTCTTT. Amino acids: CASSRTGLVVNTEAFF.